A selection of T cell receptor beta chains follows, all from one sample in a study of blood T cells in healthy people across ages. TCRdb passed the 5' RACE reads through MiXCR, listing each CDR3 protein once. The sample lists hundreds of thousands of distinct CDR3 sequences, roughly 30% occurring once. The specimen sequenced was blood. All receptors come from a woman older than 75 in good health. Both conserved end residues are part of each CDR3. The D gene is left open where the match is weak. Clone size is stated in some rows and not others, as once, few, many or a class when expanded.

-	TRBV5-1	TRBJ2-7	many	TGCGCCAGCAGCTTGAGGGGGGCAGTTGGATATGAGCAGTACTTC	CASSLRGAVGYEQYF
-	TRBV28	TRBJ1-1	-	TGTGCCAGCAGTTTATCTGGGACGGGAGAACAAGAAGCTTTCTTT	CASSLSGTGEQEAFF
-	TRBV12-3/TRBV12-4	TRBJ1-1	-	TGTGCCAGCAGACCGACCGGGCCACAACACACTGAAGCTTTCTTT	CASRPTGPQHTEAFF
TRBD2	TRBV20-1	TRBJ2-5	many	TGCAGTGCTAGCACTAGCGGGGGGCAAGAGACCCAGTACTTC	CSASTSGGQETQYF
-	TRBV5-1	TRBJ2-6	many	TGCGCCAGCAGCTTGGCACACCGCTCTGGGGCCAACGTCCTGACTTTC	CASSLAHRSGANVLTF
-	TRBV3-1	TRBJ2-7	-	TGTGCCAGCAGCCAAGCGGGGGAGTCCTACGAGCAGTACTTC	CASSQAGESYEQYF
TRBD1	TRBV5-4	TRBJ1-2	many	TGTGCCAGCAGCTTGGCCCTCGGGACAGGGGTGATAGTCTACACCTTC	CASSLALGTGVIVYTF
-	TRBV3-1	TRBJ1-3	-	TGTGCCAGCAGCCAAGAAGCAGTCTCGAACACCATATATTTT	CASSQEAVSNTIYF
TRBD1	TRBV6-1	TRBJ2-2	few	TGTGCCAGCAGCGCGGGACAGGGTATAACCGGGGAGCTGTTTTTT	CASSAGQGITGELFF
-	TRBV5-1	TRBJ2-7	many	TGCGCCAGCAGCTCCGCTTCCTCCTACGAGCAGTACTTC	CASSSASSYEQYF
TRBD2	TRBV6-2/TRBV6-3	TRBJ2-7	-	TGTGCCAGCAGAGCCGGGACTAGATACAATGAGCAGTACTTC	CASRAGTRYNEQYF
-	TRBV7-2	TRBJ2-7	once	TGTGCCAGCAGCCGAGTTGGGGCAGGGGGGCGGGACGAGCAGTACTTC	CASSRVGAGGRDEQYF
-	TRBV20-1	TRBJ2-3	-	TGCAGTGCTAGGGACTCGCGACTCCCCACAGATACGCAGTATTTT	CSARDSRLPTDTQYF
-	TRBV6-5	TRBJ2-7	many	TGTGCCAGCAGTTACTCGGGCGCAGGGACAAGGGGCTCCTACGAGCAGTACTTC	CASSYSGAGTRGSYEQYF
TRBD1	TRBV15	TRBJ2-2	few	TGTGCCACCAGCAGATCCGGGACAGGGGTCACCGGGGAGCTGTTTTTT	CATSRSGTGVTGELFF
TRBD1	TRBV7-2	TRBJ2-7	many	TGTGCCAGCAGCTCGCGACAGGGGGCGATCGAGCAGTACTTC	CASSSRQGAIEQYF
TRBD2	TRBV7-2	TRBJ2-3	-	TGTGCCAGCAGCCGAAGACTAGCGGTGAGCACAGATACGCAGTATTTT	CASSRRLAVSTDTQYF
TRBD1	TRBV9	TRBJ2-7	-	TGTGCCAGCAGCGTAGGACAAGGGACAGGGTCCTACGAGCAGTACTTC	CASSVGQGTGSYEQYF
-	TRBV18	TRBJ2-7	many	TGTGCCAGCTCACCCGCCCGCGGGGCCGAGCAGTACTTC	CASSPARGAEQYF
-	TRBV20-1	TRBJ2-3	-	TGCAGTGCTAGTGGTGGGCCGCGAGCAGATACGCAGTATTTT	CSASGGPRADTQYF
TRBD2	TRBV5-1	TRBJ2-3	many	TGCGCCAGCAGCCACGGGACTAGGGGAACAGATACGCAGTATTTT	CASSHGTRGTDTQYF
TRBD1	TRBV7-2	TRBJ2-5	many	TGTGCCAGCAGCTTGGACAGGTGGGAGACCCAGTACTTC	CASSLDRWETQYF
-	TRBV7-9	TRBJ1-1	few	TGTGCCAGCAGCGAGGACAGTTCTCGTGAGGCTGAAGCTTTCTTT	CASSEDSSREAEAFF
-	TRBV11-1	TRBJ2-6	-	TGTGCCAGCAGCGTCGCTTACAGGGCTTCTGGGGCCAACGTCCTGACTTTC	CASSVAYRASGANVLTF
TRBD1	TRBV7-2	TRBJ2-5	-	TGTGCCAGCAGCCCGGACAGGGGGAAGGCGGAGACCCAGTACTTC	CASSPDRGKAETQYF
TRBD1	TRBV30	TRBJ2-2	-	TGTGCCTGGAGTGGGACAGGACATCAGAACGGGGAGCTGTTTTTT	CAWSGTGHQNGELFF
-	TRBV6-5	TRBJ2-7	many	TGTGCCAGCACCAACGGGGGTGAGCAGTACTTC	CASTNGGEQYF
TRBD2	TRBV10-3	TRBJ2-1	many	TGTGCCATCAGTGACGCTGTCGCGGGGGGAGGCCACAATGAGCAGTTCTTC	CAISDAVAGGGHNEQFF
TRBD2	TRBV29-1	TRBJ2-5	many	TGCAGCGCTTCTAGCGGGGGGGCCCGAGAGACCCAGTACTTC	CSASSGGARETQYF
-	TRBV15	TRBJ2-6	many	TGTGCCACCAGCAGACTGGGGCCTGGGGCCAACGTCCTGACTTTC	CATSRLGPGANVLTF
TRBD1	TRBV24-1	TRBJ2-1	many	TGTGCCACCAGTGATTCCCGGGACAGGGGAATAGGGGGTGAGCAGTTCTTC	CATSDSRDRGIGGEQFF
TRBD1	TRBV30	TRBJ2-3	many	TGTGCCTGGAGTTTTCTGGACAGGCGTCTTACAGATACGCAGTATTTT	CAWSFLDRRLTDTQYF
-	TRBV2	TRBJ1-2	-	TGTGCCAGCAGTCCCTCCCATGGGGCCTACACCTTC	CASSPSHGAYTF
-	TRBV5-1	TRBJ1-1	few	TGCGCCAGCGGGGAAGGTTGGGGGAGGGGAACTGAAGCTTTCTTT	CASGEGWGRGTEAFF
-	TRBV19	TRBJ1-5	-	TGTGCCAGTAGTATAGGGTATTATAGACAGAGGAGCAATCAGCCCCAGCATTTT	CASSIGYYRQRSNQPQHF
TRBD2	TRBV9	TRBJ2-2	many	TGTGCCAGCAGCGAGGCCCCGGGGGGACTAGCGGTTAACACCGGGGAGCTGTTTTTT	CASSEAPGGLAVNTGELFF
-	TRBV5-6	TRBJ2-7	many	TGTGCCAGCAGCTTTGACTCCCGCTACGAGCAGTACTTC	CASSFDSRYEQYF
-	TRBV7-9	TRBJ2-1	many	TGTGCCAGCAGTCCCTTGGGGGGTCCCTACAATGAGCAGTTCTTC	CASSPLGGPYNEQFF
-	TRBV20-1	TRBJ1-5	few	TGCAGTGCAATTCCATGGGGGGGTAGCAATCAGCCCCAGCATTTT	CSAIPWGGSNQPQHF
TRBD2	TRBV7-6	TRBJ2-7	-	TGTGCCAGCAGCTTAGCGACTAGCGGGGGGTACTACGAGCAGTACTTC	CASSLATSGGYYEQYF
-	TRBV7-2	TRBJ2-3	many	TGTGCCAGCAGCTTGGGGACCTTAAGAGATACGCAGTATTTT	CASSLGTLRDTQYF